This T cell receptor beta chain was sequenced in a study of monozygotic twins with inflammatory bowel disease. Study-wide results and limits: Clonotype sharing was lower in IBD patients than healthy twins, most markedly with disease activity.

The CDR3 is 16 residues long. Germline V gene sequence: CDR1 SGHRS, CDR2 YFSETQ. UMIs incorporating a 6-nucleotide sample barcode were appended by means of template switching. Each CDR3 protein gets one entry in TCRdb, which reprocessed the 5' RACE reads and gives no DNA. This sample contains approximately 330,000 distinct CDR3 sequences. With regard to this clonotype: Its cognate antigen is unknown.

Sequencing was performed on blood. The V and J genes are TRBV5-1 and TRBJ2-2; TCRdb indicates TRBD1, and absent DNA this call remains unverified. The TCR comes from a human donor with ulcerative colitis or Crohn's disease, or a healthy co-twin of an affected twin (not recorded which). CDR3 amino acids: CASSLDPGQVTGELFF.